This entry features one T cell receptor beta chain sequence. The target antigen is unknown. Construction of the TCRbeta library involved unique molecular identifiers. TCRdb reanalysed the PCR reads using MiXCR and keeps one entry per CDR3 protein. Here the sample spans around 500,000 distinct CDR3 sequences, under 30% being singletons. This sample stems from a study of T-cell reconstitution after alpha-beta-depleted transplantation in children. Study conclusions and caveats: The main origin of T-cell counts and diversity one year after transplant was newly produced T cells. Several patients had high TCRbeta diversity at day 60; it came from surviving recipient T cells and thymic progenitors. About two months after transplant, alpha-beta T cells reportedly came from several hundred expanded graft clones.

The source material was PBMCs, mostly from graft donor cells, sampled 360 days after TCRalphabeta/CD19-depleted stem cell transplant. The sequence was obtained from a boy in the first two years of life who had a stem cell transplant for acute myeloid leukemia, so the T cells may come from the graft donor.

The CDR3 sequence is CSARPYLAGELTGELFF. The CDR3 DNA follows: TGCAGTGCTAGACCCTATCTAGCGGGGGAATTAACCGGGGAGCTGTTTTTT. The gene calls are TRBV20-1 and TRBJ2-2, with 10 bases identical to TRBD2. Germline CDR1 DFQATT, CDR2 SNEGSKA (reference sequence). The CDR3 is 17 amino acids. With V trimmed by 2 bases and J by 5 bases, 11 bases remained unmatched.